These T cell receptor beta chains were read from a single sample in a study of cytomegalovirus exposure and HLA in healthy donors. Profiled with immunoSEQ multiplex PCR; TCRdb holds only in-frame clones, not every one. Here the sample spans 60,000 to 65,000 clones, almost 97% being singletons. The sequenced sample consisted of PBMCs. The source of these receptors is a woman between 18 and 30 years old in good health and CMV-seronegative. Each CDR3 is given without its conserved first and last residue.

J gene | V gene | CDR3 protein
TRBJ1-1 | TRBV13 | ASSLGLLGAKFRAFGTEAF
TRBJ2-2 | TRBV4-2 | ASSQPTGLNTGELF
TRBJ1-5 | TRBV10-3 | AITQGVGQPQH
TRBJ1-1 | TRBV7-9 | ASSLYGGTEAF
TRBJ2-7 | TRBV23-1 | ASSRTSGGYEQY
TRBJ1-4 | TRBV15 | ATSRGGGANEKLF
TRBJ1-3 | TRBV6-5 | ASSYGRSGNTIY
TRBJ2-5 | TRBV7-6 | ASSPTGETQY
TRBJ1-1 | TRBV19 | ASKQVPNTEAF
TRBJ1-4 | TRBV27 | ASSPGQAYEKLF
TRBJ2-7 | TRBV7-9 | ASSLGAGGLLRQY
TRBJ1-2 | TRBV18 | ASSTPQGKANYGYT
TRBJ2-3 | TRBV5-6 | ASSLGGTGSLGDQDTQY
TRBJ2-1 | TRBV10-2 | ASTTSGRASEQF
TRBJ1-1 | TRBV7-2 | ASSAWAGMNTEAF
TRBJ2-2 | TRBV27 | ASRGWTGGAGELF
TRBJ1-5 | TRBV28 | ASSLWGGRPGNQPQH
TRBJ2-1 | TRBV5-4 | ASSAPLAGVDEQF
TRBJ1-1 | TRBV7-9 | ASSRGEARTEAF
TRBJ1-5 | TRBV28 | ASSRQGAGQPQH
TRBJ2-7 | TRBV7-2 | ASSIRDRAGEQY
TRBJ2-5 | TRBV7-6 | GSSLMRGGQETQY
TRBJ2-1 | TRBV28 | ASSLRRLAADEQF
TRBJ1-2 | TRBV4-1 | ASSQDLDRINYGYT
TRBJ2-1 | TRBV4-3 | ASSRVGGQNNEQF
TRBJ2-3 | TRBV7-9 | ASRDSGQLDTQY
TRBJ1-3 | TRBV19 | ASSTTRRLGNTIY
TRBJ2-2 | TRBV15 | ATSRGRAESTGELF
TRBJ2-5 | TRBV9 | ASSPSGTSGETQY
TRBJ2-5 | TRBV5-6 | ASSSAWDRGYETQY
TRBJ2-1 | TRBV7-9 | ASSPGVSDPSYNEQF
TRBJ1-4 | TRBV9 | ASSVRTNEKLF
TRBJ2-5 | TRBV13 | ASSFRPGETQY
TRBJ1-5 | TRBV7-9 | ASSRTGQGGNQPQH
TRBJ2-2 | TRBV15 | ATSRPSAGELF
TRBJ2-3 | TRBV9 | ASGSDTQY
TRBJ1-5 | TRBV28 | ASSFGGTGPKPQH
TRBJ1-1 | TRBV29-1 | SVEAFRVFNTEAF
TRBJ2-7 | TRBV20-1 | TVADSYEQY
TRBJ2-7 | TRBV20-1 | SAERQGVRY
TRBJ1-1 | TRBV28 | AHGSPNTEAF
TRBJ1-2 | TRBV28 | ASSPQGAYGYT